This T cell receptor (beta chain) was profiled in a study of blood T cell repertoires in COVID-19. The overall study: COVID-19 samples from acute and convalescent phases originated in the United States, Italy and Spain. T cells, B-cell-depleted T cells, or PBMCs provided the cDNA or gDNA that served as material.

Study processing details: Reference gene primers were amplified, and this amplification served to estimate nucleated cell counts. TCRdb keeps only in-frame clones here, not all; method: immunoSEQ multiplex PCR. That table supplies the V and J calls and clone size; D and trimming were determined from the DNA. The table records almost 70,000 clones, 75% to 90% of them present only once. The CDR3 spans 15 residues. V lost 5 bases to trimming and J lost 0 bases, with 12 bases between them. Germline V gene sequence: CDR1 SGDLS, CDR2 YYNGEE. Sample: peripheral blood. This clonotype was sampled from a woman aged 45-65 years with active COVID-19. The chain has TRBV9 and TRBJ2-1; TRBD2 is a possible D gene (5 bases). In DNA form, the CDR3 reads TGTGCCAGCAGTCCTAGTGGGAGCTCCTACAATGAGCAGTTCTTC. Protein sequence: CASSPSGSSYNEQFF. The full variable domain, rest sourced from reference TRBV9 and TRBJ2-1, is DSGVTQTPKHLITATGQRVTLRCSPRSGDLSVYWYQQSLDQGLQFLIQYYNGEERAKGNILERFSAQQFPDLHSELNLSSLELGDSALYFCASSPSGSSYNEQFFGPGTRLTVL.